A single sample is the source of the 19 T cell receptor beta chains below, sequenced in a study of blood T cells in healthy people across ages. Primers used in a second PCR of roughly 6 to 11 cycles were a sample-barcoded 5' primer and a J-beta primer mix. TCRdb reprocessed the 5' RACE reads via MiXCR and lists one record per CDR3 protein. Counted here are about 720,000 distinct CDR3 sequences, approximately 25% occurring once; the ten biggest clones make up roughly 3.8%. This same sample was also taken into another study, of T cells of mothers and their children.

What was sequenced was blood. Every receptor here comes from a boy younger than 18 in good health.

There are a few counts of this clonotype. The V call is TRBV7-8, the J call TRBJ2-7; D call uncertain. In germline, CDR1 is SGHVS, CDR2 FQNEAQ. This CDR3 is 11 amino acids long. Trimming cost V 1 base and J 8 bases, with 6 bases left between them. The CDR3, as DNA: TGTGCCAGCAGCTTAGAGCGACAGCAGTACTTC. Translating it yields CASSLERQQYF.

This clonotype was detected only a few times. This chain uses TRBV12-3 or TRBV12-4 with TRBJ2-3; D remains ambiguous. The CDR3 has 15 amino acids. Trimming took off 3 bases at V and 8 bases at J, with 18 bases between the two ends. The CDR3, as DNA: TGTGCCAGCAGTTTTGGAGCCGGGCCCCGGAGTACGCAGTATTTT. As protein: CASSFGAGPRSTQYF.

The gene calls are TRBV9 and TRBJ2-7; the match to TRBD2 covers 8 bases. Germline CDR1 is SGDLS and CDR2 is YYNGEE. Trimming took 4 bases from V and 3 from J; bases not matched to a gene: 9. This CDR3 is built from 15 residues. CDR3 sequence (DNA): TGTGCCAGCAGCCCCACCGGGACTAGTGTCTACGAGCAGTACTTC. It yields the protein CASSPTGTSVYEQYF.

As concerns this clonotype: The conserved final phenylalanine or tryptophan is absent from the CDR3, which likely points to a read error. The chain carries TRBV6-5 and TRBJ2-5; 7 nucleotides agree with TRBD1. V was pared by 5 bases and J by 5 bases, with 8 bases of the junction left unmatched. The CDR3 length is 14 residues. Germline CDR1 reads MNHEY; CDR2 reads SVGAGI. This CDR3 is CASSRRQGRETQYL. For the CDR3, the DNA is TGTGCCAGCAGTCGTAGACAGGGACGGGAGACCCAGTACCTC.

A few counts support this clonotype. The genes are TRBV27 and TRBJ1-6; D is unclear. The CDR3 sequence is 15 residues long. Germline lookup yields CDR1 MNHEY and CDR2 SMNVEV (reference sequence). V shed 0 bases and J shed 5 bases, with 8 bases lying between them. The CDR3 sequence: CASSLSKQNNSPLHF. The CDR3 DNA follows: TGTGCCAGCAGTTTATCCAAGCAAAATAATTCACCCCTCCACTTT.

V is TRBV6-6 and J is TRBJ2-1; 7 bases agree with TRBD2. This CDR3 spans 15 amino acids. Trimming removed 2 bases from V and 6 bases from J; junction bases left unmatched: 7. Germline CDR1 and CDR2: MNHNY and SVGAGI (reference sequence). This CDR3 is CASSYASGGGNEQFF. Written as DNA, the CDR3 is TGTGCCAGCAGTTACGCTAGCGGCGGGGGCAATGAGCAGTTCTTC.

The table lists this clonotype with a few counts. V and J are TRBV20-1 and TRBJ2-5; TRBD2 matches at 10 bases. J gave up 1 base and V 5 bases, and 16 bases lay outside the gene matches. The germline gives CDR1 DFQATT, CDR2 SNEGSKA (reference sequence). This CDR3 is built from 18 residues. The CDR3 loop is CSAPRFKELAGAQETQYF. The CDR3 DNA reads TGCAGTGCTCCCCGGTTCAAGGAGCTAGCGGGGGCCCAAGAGACCCAGTACTTC.

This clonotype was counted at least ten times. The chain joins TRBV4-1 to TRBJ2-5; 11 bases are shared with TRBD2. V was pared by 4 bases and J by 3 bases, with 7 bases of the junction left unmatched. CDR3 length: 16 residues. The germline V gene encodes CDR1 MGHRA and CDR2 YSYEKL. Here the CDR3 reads CASSPTSGRRKETQYF. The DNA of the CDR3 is TGCGCCAGCAGCCCAACTAGCGGGAGAAGGAAAGAGACCCAGTACTTC.

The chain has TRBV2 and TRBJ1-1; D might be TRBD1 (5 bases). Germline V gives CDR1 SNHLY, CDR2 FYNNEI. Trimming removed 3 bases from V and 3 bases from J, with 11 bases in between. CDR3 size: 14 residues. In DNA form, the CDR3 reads TGTGCCAGCAGTGACGAGGGGAGGGACACTGAAGCTTTCTTT. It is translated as CASSDEGRDTEAFF.

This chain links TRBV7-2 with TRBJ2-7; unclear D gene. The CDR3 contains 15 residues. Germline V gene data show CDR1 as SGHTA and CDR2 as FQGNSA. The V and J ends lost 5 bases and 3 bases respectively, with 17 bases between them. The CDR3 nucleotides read TGTGCCAGCAGCCCGAGCTCGGACCAAGTCTACGAGCAGTACTTC. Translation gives CASSPSSDQVYEQYF.

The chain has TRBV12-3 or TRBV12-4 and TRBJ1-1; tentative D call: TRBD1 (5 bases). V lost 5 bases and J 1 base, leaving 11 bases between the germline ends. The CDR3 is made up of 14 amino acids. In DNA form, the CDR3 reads TGTGCCAGCAGTACCCGACAGAGGAACACTGAAGCTTTCTTT. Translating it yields CASSTRQRNTEAFF.

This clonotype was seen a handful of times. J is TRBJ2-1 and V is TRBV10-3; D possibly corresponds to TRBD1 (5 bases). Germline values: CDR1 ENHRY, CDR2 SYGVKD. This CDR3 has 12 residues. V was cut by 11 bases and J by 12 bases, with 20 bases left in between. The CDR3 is CAVPWGGEGQFF. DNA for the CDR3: TGTGCCGTCCCGTGGGGCGGAGAAGGGCAGTTCTTC.

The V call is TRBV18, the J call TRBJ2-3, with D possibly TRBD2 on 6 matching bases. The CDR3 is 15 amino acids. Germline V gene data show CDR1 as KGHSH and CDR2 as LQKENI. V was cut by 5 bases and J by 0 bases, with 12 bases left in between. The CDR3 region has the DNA TGTGCCAGCTCAGGGGGACTCCTGAGCACAGATACGCAGTATTTT. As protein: CASSGGLLSTDTQYF. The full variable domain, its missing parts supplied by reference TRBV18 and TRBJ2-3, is NAGVMQNPRHLVRRRGQEARLRCSPMKGHSHVYWYRQLPEEGLKFMVYLQKENIIDESGMPKERFSAEFPKEGPSILRIQQVVRGDSAAYFCASSGGLLSTDTQYFGPGTRLTVL.

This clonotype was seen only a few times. Here the CDR3 reads CASSFGRDAGTDTQYF. The CDR3 DNA sequence: TGTGCCAGCAGCTTTGGGCGGGATGCTGGCACAGATACGCAGTATTTT. The chain links TRBV7-3 to TRBJ2-3, with a possible D match to TRBD2 (6 bases). CDR3 length: 16 amino acids. With 3 bases removed from V and 1 base from J, the gap between germline ends came to 14 bases. The germline gives CDR1 SGHTA, CDR2 FQGTGA.

This CDR3 reads CSVEVGVTEAFF. DNA of the CDR3: TGCAGCGTTGAAGTTGGTGTCACTGAAGCTTTCTTT. The chain combines TRBV29-1 with TRBJ1-1; no definite D call. The CDR3 is made up of 12 amino acids. The V gene lost 1 base and the J gene lost 4 bases, with 7 bases spanning the gap. Per the germline V gene, CDR1 is SQVTM and CDR2 is ANQGSEA.

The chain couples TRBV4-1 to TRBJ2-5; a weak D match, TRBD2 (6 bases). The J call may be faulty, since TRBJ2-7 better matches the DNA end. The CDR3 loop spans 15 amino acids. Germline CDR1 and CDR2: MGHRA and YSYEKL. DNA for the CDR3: TGCGCCAGCAGCCAAGATCCCGGCACTAGCAACGAGCAGTACTTC. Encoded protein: CASSQDPGTSNEQYF.

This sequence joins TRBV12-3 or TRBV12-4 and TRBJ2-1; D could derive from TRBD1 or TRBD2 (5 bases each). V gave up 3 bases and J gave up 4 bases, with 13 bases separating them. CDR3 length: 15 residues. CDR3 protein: CASSFSAGGYNEQFF. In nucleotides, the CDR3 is TGTGCCAGCAGTTTCAGCGCTGGGGGATACAATGAGCAGTTCTTC.

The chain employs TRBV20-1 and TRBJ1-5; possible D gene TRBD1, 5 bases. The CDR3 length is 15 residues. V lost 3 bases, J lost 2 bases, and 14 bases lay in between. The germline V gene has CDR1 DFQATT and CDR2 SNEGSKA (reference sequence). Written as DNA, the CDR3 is TGCAGTGCTAGCCTGGGGACCCTGGGCAATCAGCCCCAGCATTTT. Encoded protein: CSASLGTLGNQPQHF.

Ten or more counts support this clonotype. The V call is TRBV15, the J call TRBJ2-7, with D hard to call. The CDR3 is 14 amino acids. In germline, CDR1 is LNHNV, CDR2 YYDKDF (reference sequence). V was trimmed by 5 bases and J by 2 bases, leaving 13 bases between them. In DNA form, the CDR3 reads TGTGCCACCAGCGGATTAACGGAAGCCTACGAGCAGTACTTC. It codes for CATSGLTEAYEQYF.